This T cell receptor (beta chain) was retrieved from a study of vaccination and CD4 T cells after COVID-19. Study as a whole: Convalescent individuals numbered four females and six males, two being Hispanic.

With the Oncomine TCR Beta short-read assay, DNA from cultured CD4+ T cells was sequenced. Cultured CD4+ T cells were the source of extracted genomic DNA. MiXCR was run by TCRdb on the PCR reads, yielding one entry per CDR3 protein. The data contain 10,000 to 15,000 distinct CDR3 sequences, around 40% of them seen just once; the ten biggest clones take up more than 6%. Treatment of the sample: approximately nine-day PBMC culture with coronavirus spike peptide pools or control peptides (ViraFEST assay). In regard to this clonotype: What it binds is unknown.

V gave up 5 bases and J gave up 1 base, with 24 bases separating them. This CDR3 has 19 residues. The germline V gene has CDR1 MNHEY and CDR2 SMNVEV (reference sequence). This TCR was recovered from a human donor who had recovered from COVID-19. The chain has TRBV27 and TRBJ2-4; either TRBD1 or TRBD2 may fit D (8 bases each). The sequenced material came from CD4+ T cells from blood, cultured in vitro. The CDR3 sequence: CASSTTGGTGLSAKNIQYF. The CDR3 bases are TGTGCCAGCAGTACCACGGGGGGGACAGGTCTTTCGGCCAAAAACATTCAGTACTTC.